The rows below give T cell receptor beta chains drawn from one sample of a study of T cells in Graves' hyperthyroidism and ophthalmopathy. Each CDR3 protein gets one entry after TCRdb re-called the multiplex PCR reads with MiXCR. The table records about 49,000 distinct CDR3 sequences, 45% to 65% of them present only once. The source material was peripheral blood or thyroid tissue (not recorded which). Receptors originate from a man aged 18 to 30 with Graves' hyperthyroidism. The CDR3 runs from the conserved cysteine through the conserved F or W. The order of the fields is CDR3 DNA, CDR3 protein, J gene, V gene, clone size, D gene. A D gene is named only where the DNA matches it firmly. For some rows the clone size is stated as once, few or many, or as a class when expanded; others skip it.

TGTGCCAGCAGCCCCGGGGGTGCAGCGGTCGTCGGGGCTTTCTTT CASSPGGAAVVGAFF TRBJ1-1 TRBV11-2 many .
TGCAGTGCTAGACCCTACCCCCCCACCCGGGATCAGCCCCAGCATTTT CSARPYPPTRDQPQHF TRBJ1-5 TRBV20-1 many .
TGTGCCACCAGTGATGGACTAGCGTCAGGCGGGGAGCTGTTTTTT CATSDGLASGGELFF TRBJ2-2 TRBV24-1 . TRBD2
TGCGCCAGCAGCTCGCACTTGCGCAACACAAAAGCTTTCTTT CASSSHLRNTKAFF TRBJ1-1 TRBV5-1 . .
TGTGCCAGCGGAGAGGGTACTGAAGCTTTCTTT CASGEGTEAFF TRBJ1-1 TRBV6-6 . .
TGTGCCAGCAACCCCGAGGGGGCTGGGGACGAGACCCAGTACTTC CASNPEGAGDETQYF TRBJ2-5 TRBV28 many TRBD1
TGTGCCAGCAGCCCCCGCATACCCGAGGACATTCAGTACTTC CASSPRIPEDIQYF TRBJ2-4 TRBV5-5 . .
TGTGCCAGCAGCTTAGGAGTGACAGGGTACCAAGAGACCCAGTACTTC CASSLGVTGYQETQYF TRBJ2-5 TRBV7-9 few TRBD1
TGTGCCAGCAGCTTAGCGCCCCAGTCTGAGCAGTACTTC CASSLAPQSEQYF TRBJ2-7 TRBV7-6 . .
TGCAGCGTGAGGCGCGGGAGTAGTGAGCAGTACTTC CSVRRGSSEQYF TRBJ2-7 TRBV29-1 many TRBD2
TGTGCCAGCAGCTCCCAGGGACTGAACACCATATATTTT CASSSQGLNTIYF TRBJ1-3 TRBV11-2 . .
TGTGCCAGCAGGTCCACAGTTTACGGGACCCAGTACTTC CASRSTVYGTQYF TRBJ2-5 TRBV7-6 few .
TGTGCCAGCAGTGAATCTTACGGGGAAGCTTTCTTT CASSESYGEAFF TRBJ1-1 TRBV25-1 . .
TGTGCCAGTAGTAACAGCATCTATGGCTACACCTTC CASSNSIYGYTF TRBJ1-2 TRBV19 . .
TGTGCCATCAGCCTCGGGGGACAAAAGGTCTACGAGCAGTACTTC CAISLGGQKVYEQYF TRBJ2-7 TRBV10-3 . .
TGTGCCAGCAGCAATCAGGGGGGGGGAAACACCATATATTTT CASSNQGGGNTIYF TRBJ1-3 TRBV7-2 many TRBD1
TGTGCCAGCTCACCACCTGATATAGGGTACCAGCATTTT CASSPPDIGYQHF TRBJ1-5 TRBV18 . .
TGTGCCAGCAGCTGGGCGGACAACTATGGCTACACCTTC CASSWADNYGYTF TRBJ1-2 TRBV7-9 . .
TGTGCCACCAGTCGGCTCGCGGGGGAGACCCAGTACTTC CATSRLAGETQYF TRBJ2-5 TRBV7-9 . .
TGTGCCAGCAGGGTTCCGGGGGGTCCCACCTACGAGCAGTACTTC CASRVPGGPTYEQYF TRBJ2-7 TRBV7-6 few TRBD2
TGCGCCAGCAGCTTTGGGGGGGAGTATGAAAAACTGTTTTTT CASSFGGEYEKLFF TRBJ1-4 TRBV5-1 many .
TGTGCCAGCAGCCCTCCTGTCCCTGATACGCAGTATTTT CASSPPVPDTQYF TRBJ2-3 TRBV11-2 . .
TGCGCCAGCAGCCCCACCCCCGACAGGGGGTCAAACCGGCAGTACTTC CASSPTPDRGSNRQYF TRBJ2-7 TRBV7-2 many TRBD1
TGCAGCGTTGTTGGAACAGAAGCTTTCTTT CSVVGTEAFF TRBJ1-1 TRBV29-1 . .
TGTGCCAGCAGTAACTCCGGGACAGGGACCTACGAGCAGTACTTC CASSNSGTGTYEQYF TRBJ2-7 TRBV28 many TRBD1
TGTGCCAGCAGCTTACAGGGCTTCACTGAAGCTTTCTTT CASSLQGFTEAFF TRBJ1-1 TRBV7-2 . .
TGTGCCACCAGCTGGGGGACTAGCGGGAGCAGGGGGACCCAGTACTTC CATSWGTSGSRGTQYF TRBJ2-5 TRBV15 once TRBD2
TGTGCCAGCAGGGAACCGAAGGGGGCTGGTTACGAGCAGTACTTC CASREPKGAGYEQYF TRBJ2-7 TRBV28 many TRBD1
TGTGCCAGCAGCCCAGATCCTCGCCGACAGGGAAGCTCCTATAATTCACCCCTCCACTTT CASSPDPRRQGSSYNSPLHF TRBJ1-6 TRBV7-2 . TRBD1
TGTGCCAGCAGCCTTTCTCCGGGGGTTAGCAATCAGCCCCAGCATTTT CASSLSPGVSNQPQHF TRBJ1-5 TRBV7-8 . .
TGTGCCAGCAGCTTAGAGTTTTTT CASSLEFF TRBJ2-2 TRBV7-9 . .